These 15 T cell receptor beta chains were all obtained from the same sample, sequenced in a study of T-cell memory formation after mild COVID-19. TCRdb passed the 5' RACE reads through MiXCR, listing each CDR3 protein once. The sample includes 100,000 to 150,000 distinct CDR3 sequences, roughly 6.2% of them seen just once. Sequencing input: PBMCs or a T cell subset sorted from them (not recorded which). The receptors were sampled from an adult woman who had mild COVID-19 (a few samples of this study predate the infection). Cell type and time point are not known.

This clonotype was seen only a few times. The J gene is TRBJ2-3, the V gene TRBV6-1, with D possibly matching TRBD2 (6 bases). V dropped 6 bases and J dropped 4 bases, with 11 bases sitting between them. This CDR3 region has 13 residues. In germline, CDR1 is MNHNS, CDR2 SASEGT. CDR3 sequence (DNA): TGTGCCAGCAGCCTAGCGCACTCAGATACGCAGTATTTT. Translation gives CASSLAHSDTQYF.

The sample holds a few counts of this clonotype. The chain recombines TRBV6-2 or TRBV6-3 with TRBJ2-7; 8 positions match TRBD2. V shed 0 bases and J 2 bases; nucleotides not matched to a gene: 6. The CDR3 extends over 16 amino acids. The germline V gene has CDR1 MNHEY and CDR2 SVGEGT. In nucleotides, the CDR3 is TGTGCCAGCAGTTACTCGAGTAATAGCGGGGCCTACGAGCAGTACTTC. Its translation: CASSYSSNSGAYEQYF.

Ten or more counts support this clonotype. The CDR3 here is CASSPGGTTEAFF. In DNA, the CDR3 is TGCGCCAGCAGCCCAGGGGGCACCACTGAAGCTTTCTTT. V gene TRBV5-1 combines with J gene TRBJ1-1; 8 bases map to TRBD1. Germline CDR1 and CDR2: SGHRS and YFSETQ. V gave up 4 bases and J gave up 4 bases; unmatched junction bases: 3. The CDR3 has 13 residues.

The rearrangement uses TRBV12-3 or TRBV12-4 and TRBJ1-4, with 9 bases identical to TRBD1. The CDR3 totals 14 residues. The J segment lost 8 bases and the V segment lost 6 bases, leaving 7 bases of the junction unmatched. The CDR3 DNA follows: TGTGCCAGCAGAGGGGACAGGGACAGGGAAAAACTGTTTTTT. Translation: CASRGDRDREKLFF.

This clonotype was seen many times. CDR3 nucleotide sequence: TGTGCCAGCAGCTTAAGGGGAGCCTACAATGAGCAGTTCTTC. This sequence encodes CASSLRGAYNEQFF. The chain combines TRBV7-3 with TRBJ2-1; tentatively, D is TRBD2 (5 bases). Germline loops: CDR1 SGHTA, CDR2 FQGTGA. V lost 1 base and J lost 2, with 6 bases in between. The CDR3 extends over 14 amino acids.

The chain recombines TRBV28 with TRBJ2-6; D might be TRBD1 or TRBD2, each matching 6 bases. V was shortened by 5 bases and J by 4 bases, with 24 bases between the two germline ends. The germline CDR1 and CDR2 sequences are MDHEN and SYDVKM. CDR3 length equals 19 residues. The CDR3 bases are TGTGCCAGCAGTCCCCCGGACAGCGGGCCATTAGGCGGGGCCAACGTCCTGACTTTC. Translated, it gives CASSPPDSGPLGGANVLTF.

This chain links TRBV12-3 or TRBV12-4 with TRBJ2-3; 9 nucleotides align to TRBD2. The J segment lost 4 bases and the V segment lost 7 bases, leaving 6 bases of the junction unmatched. The length of the CDR3 is 14 residues. In nucleotides, the CDR3 is TGTGCCAGCACCCGACTAGCGGCCGCAGATACGCAGTATTTT. It yields the protein CASTRLAAADTQYF.

This clonotype was seen only a few times. CDR3 coding DNA: TGTGCCAGCAGCCAAATGGACAGGGTCTCCTACGAGCAGTACTTC. It encodes CASSQMDRVSYEQYF. This chain links TRBV3-1 with TRBJ2-7; 8 bases fit TRBD1. CDR3 size: 15 residues. The germline CDR1 and CDR2 sequences are LGHDT and YNNKEL (reference sequence). Trimming removed 2 bases from V and 0 bases from J; junction bases left unmatched: 3.

This clonotype occurred many times. V is TRBV29-1 and J is TRBJ1-1; D might be TRBD1 (5 bases). Trimming removed 6 bases at V and 11 bases at J, with 16 bases between. The CDR3 totals 11 residues. Germline V gene lookup returns CDR1 SQVTM and CDR2 ANQGSEA. As DNA, the CDR3 is TGCAGCGTCGCTACTGGACAAGAGGCTTTCTTT. Its translation is CSVATGQEAFF.

The V call is TRBV4-1, the J call TRBJ1-1, with a possible D match to TRBD1 (5 bases). Trimming cost V 0 bases and J 2 bases, with 10 bases left between them. Per the germline V gene, CDR1 is MGHRA and CDR2 is YSYEKL. This CDR3 has 15 residues. The CDR3 DNA sequence: TGCGCCAGCAGCCAAGAGGGGGGGATCAACACTGAAGCTTTCTTT. Translated: CASSQEGGINTEAFF.

This clonotype was detected ten times or more. The V and J genes are TRBV4-1 and TRBJ2-4; the D is unclear. The germline gives CDR1 MGHRA, CDR2 YSYEKL. Trimming pared 0 bases from V and 6 bases from J, leaving 6 bases between. The CDR3 has 13 amino acids. CDR3 nucleotides: TGCGCCAGCAGCCAAGAACAGAGAAACATTCAGTACTTC. Its translation is CASSQEQRNIQYF.

This clonotype has just a few counts. This chain joins TRBV7-3 and TRBJ1-1, with D hard to call. The germline CDR1 and CDR2 sequences are SGHTA and FQGTGA. The CDR3 is 14 amino acids. Trimming shortened V by 0 bases and J by 9 bases, and 14 bases separated the two germline ends. DNA of the CDR3: TGTGCCAGCAGCTTAACGAGGACCGAGTCAAAAGCTTTCTTT. This sequence encodes CASSLTRTESKAFF.

This clonotype has at least ten counts. V usage is TRBV9 and J usage is TRBJ2-7, with D perhaps TRBD1 (6 bases). This CDR3 comprises 16 residues. CDR1 SGDLS and CDR2 YYNGEE come from the germline V gene. V shed 0 bases and J shed 2 bases, with 15 bases lying between them. The CDR3, as DNA: TGTGCCAGCAGCGTAGATATAGCCAGGGGAGCCTACGAGCAGTACTTC. Encoded protein: CASSVDIARGAYEQYF.

The table lists this clonotype with a few counts. V gene TRBV7-6 combines with J gene TRBJ2-3; D is unclear. CDR3 length equals 14 residues. V lost 3 bases and J lost 4, with 11 bases in between. Per germline, CDR1 SGHVS and CDR2 FNYEAQ. In nucleotides, the CDR3 is TGTGCCAGCAGCTTTTCTTCCAGTGCAGATACGCAGTATTTT. Residues: CASSFSSSADTQYF. Full variable domain (remainder filled in from reference TRBV7-6 and TRBJ2-3): GAGVSQSPRYKVTKRGQDVALRCDPISGHVSLYWYRQALGQGPEFLTYFNYEAQQDKSGLPNDRFSAERPEGSISTLTIQRTEQRDSAMYRCASSFSSSADTQYFGPGTRLTVL.

The chain couples TRBV25-1 to TRBJ2-3; perhaps D is TRBD1 or TRBD2 (5 bases each). The ends were cut back, 5 bases at V and 4 bases at J, with 10 bases in the middle. The CDR3 totals 13 residues. CDR1 is MGHDK and CDR2 is SYGVNS in the germline V gene. The CDR3 reads CASSPGDPDTQYF. In DNA, the CDR3 is TGTGCCAGCAGTCCCGGGGACCCAGATACGCAGTATTTT.